The 24 T cell receptor beta chains presented below share a single source sample, sequenced in a study of blood T cell repertoires in COVID-19 (dated by TCRdb to 2019 to 2021). Library preparation used the immunoSEQ multiplex PCR assay. The table was pulled from immuneACCESS by TCRdb, which kept in-frame rearrangements only. Such tables lose some clones; where checked, under half of the loss comes from unresolved V genes, and the rest has no known cause. Present in this sample are 200,000 or so clones, nearly 85% of which were seen just once. The top ten clones comprise approximately 5.4% of the sample. The specimen sequenced was peripheral blood. The receptors here all came from a woman aged 30 to 39 with acute or convalescent COVID-19.

The rearrangement uses TRBV2 and TRBJ2-6; possibly TRBD2 for D (5 bases). Germline assignment: CDR1 SNHLY and CDR2 FYNNEI. V gave up 1 base and J gave up 0 bases, with 10 bases separating them. This CDR3 is 17 amino acids long. This chain's CDR3 is CASSEGTGYSGANVLTF. The CDR3 nucleotides are TGTGCCAGCAGTGAAGGGACGGGATACTCTGGGGCCAACGTCCTGACTTTC. Drawing the rest from reference TRBV2 and TRBJ2-6, the complete variable domain is EPEVTQTPSHQVTQMGQEVILRCVPISNHLYFYWYRQILGQKVEFLVSFYNNEISEKSEIFDDQFSVERPDGSNFTLKIRSTKLEDSAMYFCASSEGTGYSGANVLTFGAGSRLTVL.

This chain links TRBV28 with TRBJ1-4, with a tentative D call TRBD1 (5 bases). Looked up from germline, CDR1 is MDHEN and CDR2 is SYDVKM. V was shortened by 3 bases and J by 8 bases, with 13 bases between the two germline ends. This CDR3 region has 14 residues. CDR3 nucleotide sequence: TGTGCCAGCAGTTTCCAGGGAGGAAGGGAAAAACTGTTTTTT. Translating gives CASSFQGGREKLFF. Full variable domain (remainder filled in from reference TRBV28 and TRBJ1-4): DVKVTQSSRYLVKRTGEKVFLECVQDMDHENMFWYRQDPGLGLRLIYFSYDVKMKEKGDIPEGYSVSREKKERFSLILESASTNQTSMYLCASSFQGGREKLFFGSGTQLSVL.

The chain joins TRBV27 to TRBJ1-2; D is unresolved. CDR1 and CDR2 from the germline V gene are MNHEY and SMNVEV (reference sequence). CDR3 length: 12 residues. V lost 9 bases, J lost 0 bases, and 8 bases lay in between. Written as DNA, the CDR3 is TGTGCCAGTGGAGGGACTAACTATGGCTACACCTTC. It encodes CASGGTNYGYTF.

This chain links TRBV5-1 with TRBJ1-2, with 9 bases aligning to TRBD1. Germline V gene lookup returns CDR1 SGHRS and CDR2 YFSETQ. Trimming cost V 0 bases and J 8 bases; bases outside gene matches: 5. The CDR3 runs 14 residues. CDR3 amino acids: CASSLEGQGEGYTF. CDR3 bases: TGCGCCAGCAGCTTGGAGGGACAGGGCGAGGGCTACACCTTC.

The chain links TRBV5-8 to TRBJ2-3; weak D call: TRBD1 (6 bases). Per the germline V gene, CDR1 is SGHTS and CDR2 is YDEGEE. The CDR3 length is 15 residues. V gave up 0 bases and J gave up 4 bases, with 12 bases separating them. The CDR3 nucleotides read TGTGCCAGCAGCTTGGGCAGGGGCGGCTCAGATACGCAGTATTTT. It is translated as CASSLGRGGSDTQYF.

This chain links TRBV28 with TRBJ2-7; 9 bases are shared with TRBD1. J lost 9 bases, V lost 6 bases, and 15 bases had no gene match. The CDR3 has 15 amino acids. Germline V lookup: CDR1 MDHEN, CDR2 SYDVKM. The CDR3 reads CASSLDRGRAGGQYF. The CDR3, as DNA: TGTGCCAGCAGCCTGGACAGGGGCCGGGCTGGCGGGCAGTACTTC. Full variable domain (remainder filled in from reference TRBV28 and TRBJ2-7): DVKVTQSSRYLVKRTGEKVFLECVQDMDHENMFWYRQDPGLGLRLIYFSYDVKMKEKGDIPEGYSVSREKKERFSLILESASTNQTSMYLCASSLDRGRAGGQYFGPGTRLTVT.

This chain uses TRBV6-5 with TRBJ2-1; 10 positions agree with TRBD2. V trimming: 8 bases; J trimming: 6 bases; junction bases outside the gene matches: 7. This CDR3 comprises 14 residues. Germline lookup yields CDR1 MNHEY and CDR2 SVGAGI. The CDR3 DNA reads as TGTGCCAGCCGAAGAAGCGGGAGGGGCAATGAGCAGTTCTTC. Translation: CASRRSGRGNEQFF.

This clone was recorded once. CDR3 in DNA: TGTGCCAGCAGCCTGGACAGCCAGTACTACGAGCAGTACTTC. Translating it yields CASSLDSQYYEQYF. The V gene is TRBV7-9, the J gene TRBJ2-7; maybe TRBD1 (6 bases). Trimming removed 5 bases from V and 3 bases from J, with 14 bases in between. CDR3 length equals 14 residues. The germline gives CDR1 SEHNR, CDR2 FQNEAQ (reference sequence).

A few counts support this clone. CDR3 protein: CASSLGLANTGELFF. The CDR3, as DNA: TGTGCCAGCAGCTTGGGACTAGCGAACACCGGGGAGCTGTTTTTT. This chain connects TRBV11-1 to TRBJ2-2; 8 bases are shared with TRBD2. The CDR3 contains 15 residues. Germline V lookup: CDR1 SGHAT, CDR2 FQDESV (reference sequence). The V segment lost 3 bases and the J segment 0 bases; nucleotides outside the gene matches: 0.

V and J are TRBV5-4 and TRBJ2-6; 7 bases agree with TRBD1. The CDR3 is 19 residues long. Germline CDR1 reads SGHNT; CDR2 reads YYREEE (reference sequence). Trimming cost V 7 bases and J 0 bases; bases outside gene matches: 16. This CDR3 is CASFRDSRLSTSGANVLTF. The CDR3 bases are TGTGCCAGCTTCCGGGACAGCCGCCTCTCGACCTCTGGGGCCAACGTCCTGACTTTC. The full variable domain, rest sourced from reference TRBV5-4 and TRBJ2-6, is ETGVTQSPTHLIKTRGQQVTLRCSSQSGHNTVSWYQQALGQGPQFIFQYYREEENGRGNFPPRFSGLQFPNYSSELNVNALELDDSALYLCASFRDSRLSTSGANVLTFGAGSRLTVL.

The V gene is TRBV9, the J gene TRBJ1-2; D perhaps matches TRBD1 (6 bases). The V end was cut by 0 bases, the J end by 4 bases, with 16 bases between. The CDR3 totals 16 residues. Germline V gene data show CDR1 as SGDLS and CDR2 as YYNGEE. CDR3 loop: CASSVGARDRSYGYTF. The CDR3 DNA reads TGTGCCAGCAGCGTAGGGGCGCGAGACAGGAGCTATGGCTACACCTTC.

This clone has only one observation. The CDR3 sequence: CAWEPGQGNTEAFF. The CDR3 nucleotides are TGTGCCTGGGAGCCTGGACAGGGCAACACTGAAGCTTTCTTT. The chain is built from TRBV30 and TRBJ1-1, with 8 bases matching TRBD1. Germline assignment: CDR1 GTSNPN and CDR2 SVGIG (reference sequence). Germline trimming cut 5 bases from V and 2 bases from J; bases unmatched to any gene: 7. The CDR3 spans 14 residues.

The chain is built from TRBV10-3 and TRBJ2-1; TRBD2 matches 13 bases. In germline, CDR1 is ENHRY, CDR2 SYGVKD. Trimming at V came to 8 bases and at J to 5 bases, leaving 3 bases not matched to a gene. The CDR3 totals 14 residues. The CDR3 loop reads CAIHGTSGNNEQFF. The CDR3 DNA sequence: TGTGCCATCCACGGGACTAGCGGGAACAATGAGCAGTTCTTC.

The chain links TRBV29-1 to TRBJ2-7; D not certain. The CDR3 loop spans 11 amino acids. V shed 6 bases and J shed 2 bases, with 8 bases lying between them. CDR1 is SQVTM and CDR2 is ANQGSEA in the germline V gene. The CDR3 here is CSVNSAYEQYF. The DNA of the CDR3 is TGCAGCGTCAACTCCGCCTACGAGCAGTACTTC.

The chain combines TRBV4-3 with TRBJ1-2, with D possibly matching TRBD1 (6 bases). Trimming stripped 3 bases from V and 1 base from J, with 12 bases between. Germline V gene sequence: CDR1 LGHNA, CDR2 YSLEER. This CDR3 is 15 amino acids long. The CDR3 is CASSHSGHNNYGYTF. DNA of the CDR3: TGCGCCAGCAGCCATTCGGGACACAATAACTATGGCTACACCTTC.

This chain connects TRBV30 to TRBJ1-3; D remains ambiguous. V lost 7 bases, J lost 2 bases, and 9 bases lay in between. This CDR3 is 12 amino acids long. The germline V gene encodes CDR1 GTSNPN and CDR2 SVGIG (reference sequence). CDR3 protein: CASGYPGNTIYF. In DNA, the CDR3 is TGTGCCTCCGGTTATCCTGGAAACACCATATATTTT.

This clone was found once. The rearrangement links TRBV9 to TRBJ1-4; D might be TRBD1 (5 bases). V gave up 4 bases and J gave up 7 bases, with 17 bases separating them. The V gene's germline CDR1 is SGDLS and CDR2 YYNGEE. The CDR3 loop spans 15 amino acids. The CDR3 region is CASSPSPQGGEKLFF. The DNA for the CDR3 is TGTGCCAGCAGCCCCTCCCCTCAGGGTGGTGAAAAACTGTTTTTT.

Only a few counts were recorded for this clone. The chain recombines TRBV19 with TRBJ1-5; D not resolved. V lost 7 bases, J lost 0 bases, and 10 bases lay in between. Germline V lookup: CDR1 LNHDA, CDR2 SQIVND (reference sequence). This CDR3 spans 14 amino acids. The CDR3 DNA reads TGTGCCAGTAACCTGGGCCTTAGCAATCAGCCCCAGCATTTT. Translated, it gives CASNLGLSNQPQHF.

The chain carries TRBV3-1 (or the pseudogene TRBV3-2) and TRBJ1-2; 9 bases are a match to TRBD1. This CDR3 region has 15 residues. Trimming took 2 bases from V and 5 from J; bases not matched to a gene: 6. From germline, CDR1 is LGHDT and CDR2 YNNKEL (reference sequence). The CDR3 DNA is TGTGCCAGCAGCCAAATAACAGGGGGCGGATATGGCTACACCTTC. Its translation is CASSQITGGGYGYTF.

In this sample, this clone turned up a few times. This chain links TRBV6-2 or TRBV6-3 with TRBJ2-1; possibly TRBD1 for D (5 bases). The CDR3 is 14 amino acids. Per germline, CDR1 MNHEY and CDR2 SVGEGT. V lost 4 bases and J 7 bases, leaving 14 bases between the germline ends. CDR3 protein: CASSSAGFRNEQFF. The CDR3 DNA sequence: TGTGCCAGCAGTTCGGCAGGGTTTAGGAATGAGCAGTTCTTC.

The genes are TRBV7-9 and TRBJ1-1; 7 bases fit TRBD1. V lost 4 bases, J lost 0 bases, and 5 bases stayed unmatched. Germline V gene lookup returns CDR1 SEHNR and CDR2 FQNEAQ (reference sequence). The length of the CDR3 is 15 residues. The CDR3 reads CASSSRGQLNTEAFF. CDR3 DNA: TGTGCCAGCAGCTCCAGGGGACAGTTGAACACTGAAGCTTTCTTT. The variable domain in full, completed from reference TRBV7-9 and TRBJ1-1, reads DTGVSQNPRHKITKRGQNVTFRCDPISEHNRLYWYRQTLGQGPEFLTYFQNEAQLEKSRLLSDRFSAERPKGSFSTLEIQRTEQGDSAMYLCASSSRGQLNTEAFFGQGTRLTVV.

This clone showed up just once. The chain is built from TRBV27 and TRBJ2-2; TRBD2 is a possible D gene (6 bases). This CDR3 is built from 17 residues. V gave up 3 bases and J gave up 4 bases, with 18 bases separating them. From germline, CDR1 is MNHEY and CDR2 SMNVEV (reference sequence). The CDR3 reads CASSFLGGPWGTGELFF. The DNA for the CDR3 is TGTGCCAGCAGTTTTCTCGGAGGGCCTTGGGGCACCGGGGAGCTGTTTTTT.

The rearrangement links TRBV14 to TRBJ1-2, with D hard to call. Per germline, CDR1 SGHDN and CDR2 FVKESK. This CDR3 region has 14 residues. V shed 0 bases and J shed 4 bases, with 9 bases lying between them. The CDR3 DNA reads TGTGCCAGCAGCCAAGACTCCTCCTTCTATGGCTACACCTTC. Its translation: CASSQDSSFYGYTF.

The chain joins TRBV5-4 to TRBJ1-2; possibly TRBD1 for D (5 bases). CDR1 is SGHNT, CDR2 YYREEE, per germline (reference sequence). The CDR3 has 15 residues. V was clipped by 0 bases and J by 5 bases, with 14 bases between them. The DNA of the CDR3 is TGTGCCAGCAGCTTGGCGTCAACAGGCCAGTATGGCTACACCTTC. It codes for CASSLASTGQYGYTF.